The TCR beta chain described here comes from a study of shared clonotypes between healthy human individuals (dated by TCRdb to 2018 to 2020). Looking at the study overall: A couple of women and three men aged 18 to 49 years were included in the cohort. Between about 0.8 and 8.9 billion PBMCs per donor were obtained by leukapheresis. The study deeply sequenced blood TCR repertoires of five healthy adults to estimate repertoire size and the extent of clonotype sharing between individuals. For each donor, CD4 naive and CD4 memory were each given three plates, CD8 naive was given two plates, and CD8 memory was given one plate. Different laboratories and diverse techniques were used to prepare libraries and sequence TCR repertoires, to increase sequencing depth and limit assay-specific biases. Study-wide findings and limitations: Sharing across a few donors was observed for about 5% of naive CD4, about 4% of naive CD8, 2% to 2.5% of memory CD4, and roughly 0.4% of memory CD8 clonotypes. Compared with non-shared clonotypes, clonotypes shared by all four sorted-subset donors had higher generation probabilities. Larger estimated clonotype richness was generally found for naive subsets than for memory subsets. The genetic and exposure-history diversity represented was limited by the small number of donors. Only blood was sampled, and tissue TCR repertoires likely differ from those in blood. Incomplete sequencing was indicated by rarefaction of sorted-subset datasets, despite the large sequencing depth. Pairwise subsampling indicated that sequencing depth was expected to affect the degree of clonotype sharing among donors.

TCR CDR3 regions were amplified from genomic DNA by multiplex PCR using the deep immunoSEQ assay. Extracted genomic DNA from each cell subset was distributed evenly across all wells of several immunoSEQ 96-well plates, and each plate was treated as a replicate. For sorted subsets, each replicate PCR was loaded with around 220 ng genomic DNA, equivalent to 25,000 to 35,000 T cell genomes. The purified libraries were quantified using a Qubit 3.0 fluorometer, sized with a Bioanalyzer 2100, and then quantified again using the KAPA Library Quantification kit. Each immunoSEQ 96-well plate was sequenced on its own single-read 150-cycle Illumina NextSeq 550 flow cell. For the original study's pipeline: Because only junctional sequences without quality scores were contained in the immunoSEQ output, filtering matching that applied to full-length reads could not be performed. To assign V/J genes and CDR3, sequences were annotated using PyIR, a Python wrapper for IgBLAST v1.9, with IMGT germline references. Any read was removed if the V/J assignment was weak (E-value above 1e-6), the CDR3 was missing, or the read contained stop codons, out-of-frame junctions, or ambiguous translated residues. V3J clonotypes were defined by identical inferred V gene, J gene, and CDR3 amino acid sequence. Percentage overlap between repertoires was calculated by dividing the number of shared unique clonotypes by the size of the smaller repertoire. Repertoire richness was assessed with RTK rarefaction, the Chao1 estimator, and Recon v2.1 estimates of unobserved clonotypes. Generation probabilities for all TCRbeta clonotypes obtained by the gDNA method from a few donors were computed using OLGA. Not all clones reach the TCRdb copy of this immuneACCESS table, which keeps in-frame sequences only. Checked studies attribute under half of the gap to unresolved V genes and leave the rest unexplained. That table is the source of V, J and clone size, and D and trimming were worked out from the DNA. Within this sample are around 2.3 million clones, with about 94% of them counted one time only. Together, the top ten hold around 0.13% of the sample.

About this clone: Its recognized antigen is unknown. The record has no base qualities; no much larger clone is one base away.

The donors were healthy, HIV-negative adults who had no recently reported acute infections or vaccinations. All donors were Caucasian adults living in Nashville, Tennessee, USA. CD4+ T cells were enriched by magnetic negative selection, after which naive cells were positively selected on CD45RA and the negative fraction was taken as the memory subset. Blood was collected by leukapheresis, and PBMCs were isolated by Ficoll-Histopaque density gradient centrifugation and then cryopreserved in liquid nitrogen vapor phase. Analytical flow cytometry was used to check the purity and quantity of each magnetically sorted T cell population. Each sorted fraction had its genomic DNA isolated and then quantified by UV absorbance on a Nanodrop 2000c. The sample taken for sequencing was naive CD4+ T cells sorted from blood. The cell subset or site label, read with the paper, signifies: CD45RA+ positively selected. The clonotype was recovered from a man younger than 35 in good health.

The DNA is TGCGCCATACTCCCAGGGCGTCACGAGCAGTACTTC. It encodes CAILPGRHEQYF. The chain joins TRBV10-1 to TRBJ2-7; TRBD1 might be the D gene, on 5 matching bases. The germline V gene (reference sequence) gives CDR1 as WNHNN and CDR2 as SYGVQD. The CDR3, cysteine through phenylalanine, is 12 amino acids long. Of the read, only the CDR3 DNA is kept; its 36 bases are in frame from base 1. At the junction V is shortened by 10 bases and J by 5 bases, with 15 bases in between.